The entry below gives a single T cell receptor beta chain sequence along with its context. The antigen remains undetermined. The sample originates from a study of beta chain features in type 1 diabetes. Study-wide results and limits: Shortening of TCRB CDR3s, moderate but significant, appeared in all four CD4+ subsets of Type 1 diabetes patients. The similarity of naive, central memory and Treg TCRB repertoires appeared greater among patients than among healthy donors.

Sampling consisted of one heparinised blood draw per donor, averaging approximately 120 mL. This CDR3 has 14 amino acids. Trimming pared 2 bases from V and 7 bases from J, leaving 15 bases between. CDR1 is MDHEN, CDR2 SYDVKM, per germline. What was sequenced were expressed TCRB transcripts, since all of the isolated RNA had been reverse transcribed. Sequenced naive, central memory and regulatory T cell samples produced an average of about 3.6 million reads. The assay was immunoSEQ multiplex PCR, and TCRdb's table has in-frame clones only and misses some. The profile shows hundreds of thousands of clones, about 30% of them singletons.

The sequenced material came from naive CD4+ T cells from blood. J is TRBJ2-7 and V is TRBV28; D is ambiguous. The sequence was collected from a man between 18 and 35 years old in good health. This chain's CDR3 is CASSLMSTNWEQYF. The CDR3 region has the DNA TGTGCCAGCAGTTTAATGAGCACGAACTGGGAGCAGTACTTC.